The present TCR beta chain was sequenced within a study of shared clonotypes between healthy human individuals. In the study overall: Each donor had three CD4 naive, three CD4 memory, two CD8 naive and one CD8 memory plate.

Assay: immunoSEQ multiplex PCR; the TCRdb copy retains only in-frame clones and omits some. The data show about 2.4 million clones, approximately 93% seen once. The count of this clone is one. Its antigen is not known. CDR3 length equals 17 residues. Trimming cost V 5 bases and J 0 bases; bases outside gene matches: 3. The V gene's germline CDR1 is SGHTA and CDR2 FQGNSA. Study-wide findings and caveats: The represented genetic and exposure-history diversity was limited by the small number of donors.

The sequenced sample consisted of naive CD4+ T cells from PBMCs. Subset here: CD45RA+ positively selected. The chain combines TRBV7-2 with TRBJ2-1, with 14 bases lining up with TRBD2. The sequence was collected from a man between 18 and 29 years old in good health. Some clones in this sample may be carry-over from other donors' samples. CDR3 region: CASSRLAGGGSYNEQFF. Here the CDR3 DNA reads TGTGCCAGCAGCCGACTAGCGGGAGGGGGCTCCTACAATGAGCAGTTCTTC.